A selection of T cell receptor beta chains follows, all from one sample in a study of T-cell memory formation after mild COVID-19. A single record per CDR3 protein comes from TCRdb applying MiXCR to the 5' RACE reads. The table includes over 450,000 distinct CDR3 sequences, around 20% detected once. What was sequenced was PBMCs or a T cell subset sorted from them (not recorded which). The receptors originated from an adult woman who had mild COVID-19 (a few samples of this study predate the infection). Cell type and time point are not known. The CDR3 runs from the conserved cysteine through the conserved F or W. The order of the fields is J gene, D gene, clone size, V gene, CDR3 DNA, CDR3 protein. A D gene is named only where the DNA matches it firmly. Some rows have no size entry. The others give once, few or many, or a class for an expanded clone.

TRBJ2-2	-	few	TRBV4-3	TGCGCCAGCAGCCAAGATATGGGAGAGCTGTTTTTT	CASSQDMGELFF
TRBJ1-1	-	few	TRBV4-2	TGTGCCAGCAGCCAGGACTGGCAGGGGAGCACTGAAGCTTTCTTT	CASSQDWQGSTEAFF
TRBJ2-7	TRBD2	-	TRBV28	TGTGCCAGCAGGCAGGGACTAGCCTACGAGCAGTACTTC	CASRQGLAYEQYF
TRBJ2-3	-	-	TRBV20-1	TGCAGTGCTAGAGTCGGGTTGACCCCTATGCGGCCAGATACGCAGTATTTT	CSARVGLTPMRPDTQYF
TRBJ2-3	-	-	TRBV27	TGTGCCACCGGCGGCAGGATTACAGATACGCAGTATTTT	CATGGRITDTQYF
TRBJ2-1	TRBD2	few	TRBV7-9	TGTGCCAGCAGCTCACAGTTAGCGGGAGGGCCCCACAATGAGCAGTTCTTC	CASSSQLAGGPHNEQFF
TRBJ2-1	TRBD2	many	TRBV29-1	TGCAGCGTTGTCCCTAGCGGGAGAGGAGGGCAGTTCTTC	CSVVPSGRGGQFF
TRBJ1-5	-	few	TRBV7-8	TGTGCCAGCAGCTTAGCCACCTCGAATCAGCCCCAGCATTTT	CASSLATSNQPQHF
TRBJ2-7	-	-	TRBV21-1	TGTGCCAGCAGCAAAGGTTACGCGGGAGAGGTATACGAGCAGTACTTC	CASSKGYAGEVYEQYF
TRBJ2-1	TRBD2	-	TRBV5-1	TGCGCCAGCAGCCTAGGGACTAGTCAGATTTATGAGCAGTTCTTC	CASSLGTSQIYEQFF
TRBJ1-1	-	-	TRBV14	TGTGCCAGCAGCCAAGCACAGCACATGAACACTGAAGCTTTCTTT	CASSQAQHMNTEAFF
TRBJ2-1	-	few	TRBV7-3	TGTGCCAGCAGCTCTAAGGCTAAAGTCAATGAGCAGTTCTTC	CASSSKAKVNEQFF
TRBJ1-2	-	-	TRBV9	TGTGCCAGCAGCGTAGGGGCTGGCTACACCTTC	CASSVGAGYTF
TRBJ2-3	-	-	TRBV2	TGTGCCAGCAGTGAAGGGCAGGTCCACATGAATACGCAGTATTTT	CASSEGQVHMNTQYF
TRBJ2-7	-	-	TRBV5-1	TGCGCCAGCAGCTCCACTAGGACCTACGAGCAGTACTTC	CASSSTRTYEQYF
TRBJ2-1	-	-	TRBV5-1	TGCGCCAGCAGCTTGGTGGCAGTTGCTGGTGTGCATGAGCAGTTCTTC	CASSLVAVAGVHEQFF
TRBJ2-3	-	-	TRBV4-2	TGTGCCAGCAGCCAAGATATGGGCGGGCCATCCGCAGATACGCAGTATTTT	CASSQDMGGPSADTQYF
TRBJ1-2	-	few	TRBV7-9	TGTGCCAGCAAGCCCTTGGGGGCTGGCTATGGCTACACCTTC	CASKPLGAGYGYTF
TRBJ2-1	TRBD2	-	TRBV6-5	TGTGCCAGCAGCAGACTAGCGGGCGGCAATTACAATGAGCAGTTCTTC	CASSRLAGGNYNEQFF
TRBJ2-1	-	-	TRBV29-1	TGCAGCGTTGACTCAGTCGGGGGTGGCTACAATGAGCAGTTCTTC	CSVDSVGGGYNEQFF
TRBJ2-2	-	few	TRBV5-1	TGCGCCAGCAGCTTGACAGGGAATGGCGGGGAGCTGTTTTTT	CASSLTGNGGELFF
TRBJ2-7	-	-	TRBV12-3/TRBV12-4	TGTGCCAGCAGGGACAGTGAGATCTACGAGCAGTACTTC	CASRDSEIYEQYF
TRBJ2-1	-	few	TRBV7-3	TGTGCCAGCAGCTTAAGTGTTCGGGACATCCACAATGAGCAGTTCTTC	CASSLSVRDIHNEQFF
TRBJ2-7	-	-	TRBV5-1	TGCGCCAGCGCTGGGGTTGGAAGGGCCTACGAGCAGTACTTC	CASAGVGRAYEQYF
TRBJ2-7	TRBD2	-	TRBV5-4	TGTGCCAGCAGCTTGGAGCGGGGGGACCTCTCCTACGAGCAGTACTTC	CASSLERGDLSYEQYF
TRBJ2-5	TRBD2	few	TRBV24-1	TGTGCCACCAGAGGATCCGGGGGGGCCGCTGAGACCCAGTACTTC	CATRGSGGAAETQYF
TRBJ2-3	TRBD1	-	TRBV6-5	TGTGCCAGCAGCGTCAACAGGGGATTGGGAACCACAGATACGCAGTATTTT	CASSVNRGLGTTDTQYF
TRBJ1-1	-	few	TRBV11-2	TGTGCCAGCAGCTTACGGGGTCGTGGGAACACTGAAGCTTTCTTT	CASSLRGRGNTEAFF
TRBJ2-7	TRBD2	few	TRBV3-1	TGTGCCAGCAGCCCCCCGAGGGAGCGGGGGGACTCCTACGAGCAGTACTTC	CASSPPRERGDSYEQYF
TRBJ2-7	-	few	TRBV27	TGTGCCAGCAGTTTACCGGACAGTACCTACGAGCAGTACTTC	CASSLPDSTYEQYF
TRBJ2-1	-	few	TRBV5-5	TGTGCCAGCAGCTTGAGCTCAGCCCTTGAAGAGTTCTTC	CASSLSSALEEFF
TRBJ2-1	-	few	TRBV7-7	TGTGCCAGCAGCCGACGGCCCTCGTTCTTC	CASSRRPSFF
TRBJ1-1	-	-	TRBV4-1	TGCGCCAGCAGCCAAGATCGGGCGGGGAACACTGAAGCTTTCTTT	CASSQDRAGNTEAFF
TRBJ2-3	-	few	TRBV9	TGTGCCAGCAGCGCCGAGGGGGGGGGCAGCACAGATACGCAGTATTTT	CASSAEGGGSTDTQYF
TRBJ1-6	-	few	TRBV7-2	TGTGCCAGCAGCGATGACAGCTCCTATAATTCACCCCTCCACTTT	CASSDDSSYNSPLHF
TRBJ2-1	TRBD2	many	TRBV7-6	TGTGCCAGCAGCTTAGCGGGAGGGCCTTGGAATGAGCAGTTCTTC	CASSLAGGPWNEQFF
TRBJ2-5	-	few	TRBV24-1	TGTGCCACCAGTGACGCCCGGGACTACCAAGAGACCCAGTACTTC	CATSDARDYQETQYF
TRBJ1-1	TRBD1	few	TRBV12-3/TRBV12-4	TGTGCCAGCAGCCCCGGACAGGGAGGACGGACTGAAGCTTTCTTT	CASSPGQGGRTEAFF
TRBJ2-7	-	few	TRBV5-1	TGCGCCAGCAGCTTGGAACGCGGGGTCAGTTACGAGCAGTACTTC	CASSLERGVSYEQYF
TRBJ1-1	-	-	TRBV6-1	TGTGCCAGCAGCGAAAGAGAGCTCACTGAAGCTTTCTTT	CASSERELTEAFF
TRBJ2-3	-	-	TRBV20-1	TGCAGTGCTAGAGTAGTAGGTAGAATGGCCGATACGCAGTATTTT	CSARVVGRMADTQYF
TRBJ2-2	-	few	TRBV12-3/TRBV12-4	TGTGCCAGCAGTTTTCGGGGCACGAACACCGGGGAGCTGTTTTTT	CASSFRGTNTGELFF
TRBJ2-5	-	few	TRBV14	TGTGCCAGCAGCCGTGACAGGTTGGAGACCCAGTACTTC	CASSRDRLETQYF
TRBJ1-2	-	-	TRBV6-6	TGTGCCAGCAGTTACTCCCAGGGAAACTATGGCTACACCTTC	CASSYSQGNYGYTF
TRBJ2-7	TRBD2	-	TRBV29-1	TGCAGCCACAGGACTAGCGGCTCCTACGAGCAGTACTTC	CSHRTSGSYEQYF